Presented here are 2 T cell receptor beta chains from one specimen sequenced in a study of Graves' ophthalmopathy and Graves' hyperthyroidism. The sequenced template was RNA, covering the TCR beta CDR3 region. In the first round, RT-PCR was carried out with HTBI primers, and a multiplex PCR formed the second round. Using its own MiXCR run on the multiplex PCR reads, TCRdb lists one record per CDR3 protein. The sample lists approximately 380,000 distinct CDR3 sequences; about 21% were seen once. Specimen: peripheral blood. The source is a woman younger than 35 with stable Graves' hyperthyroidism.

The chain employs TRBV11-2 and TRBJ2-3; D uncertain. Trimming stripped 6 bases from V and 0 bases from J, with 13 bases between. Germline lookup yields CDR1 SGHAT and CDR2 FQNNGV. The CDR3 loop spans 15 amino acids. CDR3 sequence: CASSSPRWSTDTQYF. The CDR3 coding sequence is TGTGCCAGCAGTTCGCCCAGGTGGAGCACAGATACGCAGTATTTT. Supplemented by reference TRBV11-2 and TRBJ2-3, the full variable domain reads EAGVAQSPRYKIIEKRQSVAFWCNPISGHATLYWYQQILGQGPKLLIQFQNNGVVDDSQLPKDRFSAERLKGVDSTLKIQPAKLEDSAVYLCASSSPRWSTDTQYFGPGTRLTVL.

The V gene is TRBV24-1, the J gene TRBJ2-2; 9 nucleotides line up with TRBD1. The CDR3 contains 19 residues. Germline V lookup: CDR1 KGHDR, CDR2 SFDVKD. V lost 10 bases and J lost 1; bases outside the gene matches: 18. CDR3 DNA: TGTGCCACTGGGACCGGGACAGGGACGGTCGGGTGGAACACCGGGGAGCTGTTTTTT. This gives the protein CATGTGTGTVGWNTGELFF.